This passage covers 5 T cell receptor beta chains from one sample sequenced in a study of CD8 T cells in cerebrospinal fluid in Alzheimer's disease. TCRdb reprocessed the 10x single-cell sequencing reads, with one entry per CDR3 protein and no DNA. Its table records approximately 1,600 distinct CDR3 sequences. The sample comprised cerebrospinal fluid. These TCRs come from a human donor with mild cognitive impairment.

This clonotype is labeled large based on frequency. The chain uses TRBV24-1 and TRBJ2-7; TCRdb calls TRBD1, which cannot be checked without DNA. Germline V CDR1 and CDR2: KGHDR, SFDVKD. This CDR3 has 15 amino acids. The CDR3 is CATSAGTGSTYEQYF.

Considering frequency, this clonotype is medium-sized (0.01 to 0.1%). The rearrangement joins TRBV7-6 to TRBJ2-2; TCRdb designates TRBD2, a call that cannot be tested without DNA. Germline V gene lookup returns CDR1 SGHVS and CDR2 FNYEAQ. CDR3 length: 19 residues. CDR3 region: CASSPGLAGEVGDSGELFF. The full variable domain, rest sourced from reference TRBV7-6 and TRBJ2-2, is GAGVSQSPRYKVTKRGQDVALRCDPISGHVSLYWYRQALGQGPEFLTYFNYEAQQDKSGLPNDRFSAERPEGSISTLTIQRTEQRDSAMYRCASSPGLAGEVGDSGELFFGEGSRLTVL.

Judged by frequency, this clonotype is medium-sized. The rearrangement joins TRBV20-1 to TRBJ2-3. Per germline, CDR1 DFQATT and CDR2 SNEGSKA (reference sequence). The CDR3 has 14 residues. The CDR3 protein is CSARLGTATDTQYF.

The CDR3 region is CASRRGPWTDTQYF. This chain joins TRBV2 and TRBJ2-3; TCRdb calls TRBD1, which cannot be checked without DNA. The germline CDR1 and CDR2 sequences are SNHLY and FYNNEI. The CDR3 totals 14 residues.

According to its frequency, this clonotype is medium-sized. The J gene is TRBJ2-7, the V gene TRBV20-1. The CDR3 has 13 amino acids. The germline gives CDR1 DFQATT, CDR2 SNEGSKA (reference sequence). CDR3 region: CSAEGVSSYEQYF.